The subject of this entry is one T cell receptor beta chain. Its antigen is still unknown. The entry originates in a study of T cell responses to AZD1222 COVID-19 vaccine. Study information: Researchers grouped second doses given at about 4 or about 12 weeks into one pool. Points from the study as a whole: Unmutated variant regions are reportedly targeted by nearly half of spike-specific TCRs.

Repertoires were generated with immunoSEQ multiplex PCR, while TCRdb's copy carries only in-frame clones and drops some. The repertoire holds around 140,000 clones, with 89% as singletons. V lost 5 bases to trimming and J lost 9 bases; unmatched junction nucleotides: 5. CDR3 length equals 14 residues. Germline CDR1 is LGHDT and CDR2 is YNNKEL (reference sequence). This specimen consisted of peripheral blood, obtained on day 0 of AZD1222 vaccination. The sequence derives from an adult in good health. This chain links TRBV3-1 (or the pseudogene TRBV3-2) with TRBJ1-6, with 9 positions matching TRBD1. CDR3 coding DNA: TGTGCCAGCAGCTTCGGGACAGGGATTTCACCCCTCCACTTT. Its protein product is CASSFGTGISPLHF.